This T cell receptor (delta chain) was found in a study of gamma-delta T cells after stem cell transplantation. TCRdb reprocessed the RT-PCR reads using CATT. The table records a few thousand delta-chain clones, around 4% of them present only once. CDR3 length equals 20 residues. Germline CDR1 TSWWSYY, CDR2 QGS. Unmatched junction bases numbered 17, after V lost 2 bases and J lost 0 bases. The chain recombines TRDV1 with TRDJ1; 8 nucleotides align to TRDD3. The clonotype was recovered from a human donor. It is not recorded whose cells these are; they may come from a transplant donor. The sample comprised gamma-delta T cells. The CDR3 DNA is TGTGCTCTTGGGGAAAGGTCCCACTGGGGGCTCCCTCAGTACACCGATAAACTCATCTTT. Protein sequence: CALGERSHWGLPQYTDKLIF.